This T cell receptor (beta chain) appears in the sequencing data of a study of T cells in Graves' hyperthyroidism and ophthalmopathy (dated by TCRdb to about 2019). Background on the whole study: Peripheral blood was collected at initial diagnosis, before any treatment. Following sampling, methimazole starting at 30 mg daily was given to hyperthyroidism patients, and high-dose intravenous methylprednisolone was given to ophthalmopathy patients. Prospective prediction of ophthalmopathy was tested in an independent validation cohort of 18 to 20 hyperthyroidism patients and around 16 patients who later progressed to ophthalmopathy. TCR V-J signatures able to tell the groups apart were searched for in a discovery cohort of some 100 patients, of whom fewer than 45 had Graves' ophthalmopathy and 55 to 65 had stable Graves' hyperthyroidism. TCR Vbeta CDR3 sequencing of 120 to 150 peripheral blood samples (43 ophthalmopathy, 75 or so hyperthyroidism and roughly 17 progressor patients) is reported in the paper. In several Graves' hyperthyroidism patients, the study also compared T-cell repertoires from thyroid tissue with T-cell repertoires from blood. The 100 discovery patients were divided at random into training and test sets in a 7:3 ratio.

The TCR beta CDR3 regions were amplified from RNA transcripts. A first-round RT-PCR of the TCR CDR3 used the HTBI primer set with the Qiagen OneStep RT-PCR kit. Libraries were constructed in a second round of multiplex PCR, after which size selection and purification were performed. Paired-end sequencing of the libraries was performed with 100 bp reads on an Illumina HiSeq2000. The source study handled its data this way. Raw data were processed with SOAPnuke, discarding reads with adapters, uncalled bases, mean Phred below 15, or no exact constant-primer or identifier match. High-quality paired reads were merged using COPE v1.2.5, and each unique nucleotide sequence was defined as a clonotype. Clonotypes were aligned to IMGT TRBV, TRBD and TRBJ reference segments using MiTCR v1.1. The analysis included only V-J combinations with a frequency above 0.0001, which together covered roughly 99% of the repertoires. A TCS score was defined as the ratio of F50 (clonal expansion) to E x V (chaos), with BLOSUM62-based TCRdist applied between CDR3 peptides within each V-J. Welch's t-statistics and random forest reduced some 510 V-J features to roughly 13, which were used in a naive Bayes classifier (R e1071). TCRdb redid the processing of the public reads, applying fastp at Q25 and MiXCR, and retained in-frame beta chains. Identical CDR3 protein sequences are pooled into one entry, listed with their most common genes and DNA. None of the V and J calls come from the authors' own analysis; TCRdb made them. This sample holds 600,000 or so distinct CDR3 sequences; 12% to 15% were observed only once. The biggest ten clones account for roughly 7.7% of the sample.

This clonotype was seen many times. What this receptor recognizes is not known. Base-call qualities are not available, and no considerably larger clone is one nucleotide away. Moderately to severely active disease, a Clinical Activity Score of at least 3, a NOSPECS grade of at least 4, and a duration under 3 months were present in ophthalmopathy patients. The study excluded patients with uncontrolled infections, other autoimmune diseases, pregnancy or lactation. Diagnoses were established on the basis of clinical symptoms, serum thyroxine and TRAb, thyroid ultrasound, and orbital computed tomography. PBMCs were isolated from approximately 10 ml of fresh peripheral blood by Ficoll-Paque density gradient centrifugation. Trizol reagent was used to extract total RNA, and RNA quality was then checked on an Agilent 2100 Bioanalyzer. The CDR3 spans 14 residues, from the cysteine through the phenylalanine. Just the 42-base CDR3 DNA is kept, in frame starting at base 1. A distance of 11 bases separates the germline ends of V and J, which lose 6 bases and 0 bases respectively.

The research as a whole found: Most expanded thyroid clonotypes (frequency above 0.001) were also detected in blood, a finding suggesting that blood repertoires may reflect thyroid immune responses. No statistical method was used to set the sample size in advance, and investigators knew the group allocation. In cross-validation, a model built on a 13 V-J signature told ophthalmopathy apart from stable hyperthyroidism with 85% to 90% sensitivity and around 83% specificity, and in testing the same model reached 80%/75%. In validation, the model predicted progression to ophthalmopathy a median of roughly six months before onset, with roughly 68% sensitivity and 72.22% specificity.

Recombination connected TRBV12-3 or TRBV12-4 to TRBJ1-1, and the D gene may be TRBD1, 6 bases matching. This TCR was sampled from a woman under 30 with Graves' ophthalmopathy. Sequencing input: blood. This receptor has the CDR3 CASRQGILNTEAFF. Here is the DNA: TGTGCCAGCAGACAGGGCATCTTGAACACTGAAGCTTTCTTT.